A selection of T cell receptor beta chains follows, all from one sample in a study of blood T cells in healthy people across ages. TCRdb re-called the 5' RACE reads with MiXCR, one entry per CDR3 protein. The sample has 710,000 or so distinct CDR3 sequences, 22% seen once. Sequencing input: blood. These receptors originate from a man in his 70s in good health. The conserved cysteine and the conserved F or W are not part of the CDR3 here.

J gene: TRBJ2-1
V gene: TRBV6-2/TRBV6-3
CDR3 protein: ASSSQDEQF

J gene: TRBJ1-1
V gene: TRBV10-3
CDR3 protein: AISITQDTEAF

J gene: TRBJ1-3
V gene: TRBV5-1
CDR3 protein: ASSLHGQNGNTIY

J gene: TRBJ1-4
V gene: TRBV5-1
CDR3 protein: ASSSGQTGEKLF

J gene: TRBJ1-1
V gene: TRBV5-1
CDR3 protein: ASTSSPGADTEAF

J gene: TRBJ1-4
V gene: TRBV7-9
CDR3 protein: ASSSPGVATNEKLF

J gene: TRBJ2-3
V gene: TRBV12-3/TRBV12-4
CDR3 protein: ASSLGRVQSTDTQY

J gene: TRBJ2-1
V gene: TRBV5-6
CDR3 protein: ASSWGTSGSWEQF

J gene: TRBJ1-2
V gene: TRBV10-2
CDR3 protein: ASSDWDSHEGGYGYT

J gene: TRBJ2-3
V gene: TRBV5-1
CDR3 protein: ASSSSGRSLDTQY

J gene: TRBJ2-1
V gene: TRBV7-2
CDR3 protein: ASSPPGLALNEQF

J gene: TRBJ1-1
V gene: TRBV12-3/TRBV12-4
CDR3 protein: ASSLSTTEAF

J gene: TRBJ2-3
V gene: TRBV4-2
CDR3 protein: ASSQDLWGSTDTQY

J gene: TRBJ1-1
V gene: TRBV4-1
CDR3 protein: ASSQEGVDRGGSEAF

J gene: TRBJ1-3
V gene: TRBV7-2
CDR3 protein: ASSLAAGNTIY

J gene: TRBJ2-7
V gene: TRBV5-1
CDR3 protein: ASSLAGGISYEQY

J gene: TRBJ1-1
V gene: TRBV27
CDR3 protein: ASSPGQGAINTEAF

J gene: TRBJ2-2
V gene: TRBV2
CDR3 protein: ASSGRSTGELF

J gene: TRBJ1-2
V gene: TRBV9
CDR3 protein: ASSVAPSRDYGYT

J gene: TRBJ1-2
V gene: TRBV20-1
CDR3 protein: SARPQDGYT

J gene: TRBJ1-1
V gene: TRBV5-1
CDR3 protein: ASSETGPMNAEAF

J gene: TRBJ1-2
V gene: TRBV12-3/TRBV12-4
CDR3 protein: ASSSIRGRTNYGYT

J gene: TRBJ1-4
V gene: TRBV5-1
CDR3 protein: ASSLGSGEKLF

J gene: TRBJ2-3
V gene: TRBV29-1
CDR3 protein: SVGTSGNTDTQY

J gene: TRBJ2-1
V gene: TRBV4-3
CDR3 protein: ASSQGPAQYNEQF

J gene: TRBJ1-2
V gene: TRBV20-1
CDR3 protein: SASVSGTGSGYGYT

J gene: TRBJ1-1
V gene: TRBV29-1
CDR3 protein: SVGYTGTTLSTEAF

J gene: TRBJ1-4
V gene: TRBV6-5
CDR3 protein: ASSYGISRRPATNEKLF

J gene: TRBJ2-3
V gene: TRBV7-3
CDR3 protein: ASSLTGFYTDTQY

J gene: TRBJ1-1
V gene: TRBV10-3
CDR3 protein: AISEIQGSTEAF

J gene: TRBJ1-1
V gene: TRBV13
CDR3 protein: ASSPDGTLNTEAF

J gene: TRBJ2-5
V gene: TRBV27
CDR3 protein: ASSLPRGQYQETQY

J gene: TRBJ2-1
V gene: TRBV20-1
CDR3 protein: SARESGTRLSEQF

J gene: TRBJ1-2
V gene: TRBV28
CDR3 protein: ASFRRGKSSDGYT

J gene: TRBJ2-7
V gene: TRBV14
CDR3 protein: ASSQGLTGSYEQY

J gene: TRBJ1-6
V gene: TRBV28
CDR3 protein: ASRTTGGSNSPLH

J gene: TRBJ1-2
V gene: TRBV18
CDR3 protein: ASSPSYRGGGYT

J gene: TRBJ1-2
V gene: TRBV7-2
CDR3 protein: ASSLGGPGYGYT

J gene: .
V gene: TRBV9
CDR3 protein: ASSVVAGGFDEQY

J gene: .
V gene: TRBV27
CDR3 protein: TSSFPGPTGGYEQY

J gene: TRBJ1-5
V gene: TRBV3-1
CDR3 protein: ASSQDLNQPQH

J gene: TRBJ2-1
V gene: TRBV27
CDR3 protein: ASTVKLLAHSYNEQF

J gene: TRBJ2-2
V gene: TRBV29-1
CDR3 protein: SVVGRTNTGELF

J gene: .
V gene: TRBV14
CDR3 protein: ASSHFRFVGAGETQY

J gene: TRBJ2-5
V gene: TRBV29-1
CDR3 protein: SVEAGLGETQY

J gene: TRBJ1-5
V gene: TRBV12-3/TRBV12-4
CDR3 protein: ASSGHSNQPQH

J gene: TRBJ2-3
V gene: TRBV20-1
CDR3 protein: SARDSGGREDTQY

J gene: TRBJ2-5
V gene: TRBV20-1
CDR3 protein: SAPRAAGHETQY

J gene: TRBJ2-5
V gene: TRBV24-1
CDR3 protein: ATSDLKLAGVETQY

J gene: TRBJ1-4
V gene: TRBV24-1
CDR3 protein: ATSSGEGKLF